Listed here is a single TCR beta chain. What it recognizes is unknown. The sample is drawn from a study of T cell responses to AZD1222 COVID-19 vaccine. Second-dose schedules of about 4 or about 12 weeks were combined. General observations from the study: Unmutated regions of variants are reportedly targeted by nearly half of spike-specific TCRs. Just a handful of AZD1222 recipients tested seropositive at baseline. An increase in Spike-specific TCR breadth and depth was observed after two AZD1222 doses.

Repertoires were generated with immunoSEQ multiplex PCR, while TCRdb's copy carries only in-frame clones and drops some. The table includes roughly 180,000 clones, 90% to 95% detected once. The CDR3 consists of 15 residues. The V gene lost 6 bases and the J gene lost 0 bases, with 12 bases spanning the gap. Germline V lookup: CDR1 MDHEN, CDR2 SYDVKM. This chain links TRBV28 with TRBJ1-5; possibly TRBD1 for D (5 bases). The TCR was taken from an adult who received the AZD1222 COVID-19 vaccine. The input for sequencing was peripheral blood, taken 28 days after the second AZD1222 dose. The CDR3 DNA sequence: TGTGCCAGCAGGATTTACAGGATTAGCAATCAGCCCCAGCATTTT. Its protein is CASRIYRISNQPQHF.